This entry lists 14 T cell receptor beta chains sequenced from one sample in a study of cytomegalovirus exposure and HLA in healthy donors. The method was immunoSEQ multiplex PCR; TCRdb's version includes in-frame clones alone and lacks a portion of them. Here the sample spans 200,000 or so clones, about 80% being singletons. Sequenced input: PBMCs. These receptors were collected from a man aged 18 to 29 in good health and CMV-seropositive.

J is TRBJ2-7 and V is TRBV28, with 9 bases fitting TRBD1. This CDR3 is built from 14 residues. V was clipped by 3 bases and J by 4 bases; unmatched bases: 4. CDR1 MDHEN and CDR2 SYDVKM come from the germline V gene. The CDR3 region has the DNA TGTGCCAGCAGTTTCCCGGGACAGGGATACGAGCAGTACTTC. This codes for CASSFPGQGYEQYF.

The V gene is TRBV28, the J gene TRBJ2-5, with TRBD1 as a possible D gene (6 bases). Germline-derived CDR1 and CDR2 are MDHEN and SYDVKM. The CDR3 length is 15 residues. V lost 2 bases and J lost 5, with 15 bases in between. In DNA form, the CDR3 reads TGTGCCAGCAGTTTAGGGCCAGGGGTGGGGGAGACCCAGTACTTC. Protein product: CASSLGPGVGETQYF.

The chain couples TRBV7-9 to TRBJ1-5, with 7 bases matching TRBD1. Trimming removed 5 bases from V and 6 bases from J; junction bases left unmatched: 13. Germline V gives CDR1 SEHNR, CDR2 FQNEAQ (reference sequence). The CDR3 contains 16 residues. CDR3 sequence: CASSPLRDRTGQPQHF. CDR3 DNA sequence: TGTGCCAGCAGCCCGTTAAGGGATAGGACAGGTCAGCCCCAGCATTTT. Drawing the rest from reference TRBV7-9 and TRBJ1-5, the complete variable domain is DTGVSQNPRHKITKRGQNVTFRCDPISEHNRLYWYRQTLGQGPEFLTYFQNEAQLEKSRLLSDRFSAERPKGSFSTLEIQRTEQGDSAMYLCASSPLRDRTGQPQHFGDGTRLSIL.

The chain carries TRBV4-2 and TRBJ1-3; 8 positions match TRBD1. The CDR3 has 16 amino acids. With 4 bases clipped from V and 2 bases from J, the junction kept 7 bases outside the gene matches. CDR1 and CDR2 from the germline V gene are LGHNA and YNFKEQ. The CDR3 loop is CASSREQGETGNTIYF. CDR3 bases: TGTGCCAGCAGCCGCGAACAGGGGGAAACTGGAAACACCATATATTTT.

The CDR3 protein is CASSQSNGRRSLNEQFF. Written as DNA, the CDR3 is TGCGCCAGCAGCCAGTCGAATGGGAGGAGGTCACTTAATGAGCAGTTCTTC. The V and J genes are TRBV4-1 and TRBJ2-1; perhaps TRBD2 as D (6 bases). CDR3 length: 17 amino acids. Trimming took 3 bases from V and 7 from J, leaving 22 bases between them. CDR1 is MGHRA and CDR2 is YSYEKL in the germline V gene.

V and J are TRBV27 and TRBJ2-7; 8 nucleotides match TRBD1. The germline CDR1 and CDR2 sequences are MNHEY and SMNVEV (reference sequence). V trimming: 2 bases; J trimming: 7 bases; junction bases outside the gene matches: 4. The CDR3 runs 13 residues. CDR3 residues: CASSLRTGREQYF. The CDR3 DNA reads as TGTGCCAGCAGTTTAAGGACAGGGAGAGAGCAGTACTTC.

This clone was recorded once. The chain uses TRBV7-3 and TRBJ1-2; 10 positions match TRBD1. J lost 14 bases, V lost 3 bases, and 9 bases had no gene match. Per germline, CDR1 SGHTA and CDR2 FQGTGA. This CDR3 contains 13 residues. CDR3 DNA: TGTGCCAGCAGCTTCCAGGGGACAGGGGTTGGGACCTTC. Its translation: CASSFQGTGVGTF.

The V gene is TRBV27, the J gene TRBJ2-1, with 11 bases matching TRBD2. This CDR3 has 17 residues. Trimming at V came to 0 bases and at J to 6 bases, leaving 7 bases not matched to a gene. Germline CDR1 MNHEY, CDR2 SMNVEV (reference sequence). CDR3 protein: CASSLSTASGRPNEQFF. CDR3 bases: TGTGCCAGCAGTTTATCGACCGCTAGCGGGAGGCCCAATGAGCAGTTCTTC.

The CDR3 here is CASSLSTSGRWDEQFF. The CDR3 nucleotides are TGTGCCAGCAGCCTTTCGACTAGCGGGAGATGGGATGAGCAGTTCTTC. The chain is built from TRBV7-3 and TRBJ2-1; 12 bases are shared with TRBD2. V gave up 5 bases and J gave up 8 bases; unmatched junction bases: 10. The CDR3 covers 16 residues. The germline V gene encodes CDR1 SGHTA and CDR2 FQGTGA.

J is TRBJ2-1 and V is TRBV27, with unresolved D. The CDR3 is 15 residues long. Germline V gives CDR1 MNHEY, CDR2 SMNVEV (reference sequence). V lost 5 bases and J 4 bases, leaving 15 bases between the germline ends. DNA for the CDR3: TGTGCCAGCAGTCCCCGACTGAGTACTTACAATGAGCAGTTCTTC. This sequence encodes CASSPRLSTYNEQFF.

The chain joins TRBV7-2 to TRBJ2-1; 7 bases are shared with TRBD2. The junction had 12 bases not matched to a gene; V was cut back by 2 bases and J by 8 bases. The CDR3 loop spans 16 amino acids. CDR1 is SGHTA and CDR2 is FQGNSA in the germline V gene. CDR3 sequence: CASSLMVAGVIDEQFF. CDR3 DNA: TGTGCCAGCAGCTTAATGGTAGCGGGCGTTATAGATGAGCAGTTCTTC.

This rearrangement joins TRBV4-2 to TRBJ2-1, with 13 bases fitting TRBD2. Losses at the gene ends were 0 bases for V and 5 bases for J; bases not matched to a gene: 7. Germline V gene lookup returns CDR1 LGHNA and CDR2 YNFKEQ. The CDR3 runs to 18 residues. The DNA for the CDR3 is TGTGCCAGCAGCCAAGATCCAGGACTAGCGGGAGAGGACAATGAGCAGTTCTTC. It specifies CASSQDPGLAGEDNEQFF.

Only a few counts were recorded for this clone. The rearrangement uses TRBV4-2 and TRBJ2-6, with a weak D call TRBD2 (6 bases). The germline CDR1 and CDR2 sequences are LGHNA and YNFKEQ. This CDR3 is 19 amino acids long. V lost 1 base to trimming and J lost 0 bases, with 16 bases between them. The CDR3 loop reads CASSQVRAGPHSGANVLTF. CDR3 in DNA: TGTGCCAGCAGCCAAGTCCGGGCGGGACCTCACTCTGGGGCCAACGTCCTGACTTTC.

The J gene is TRBJ2-7, the V gene TRBV28, with D maybe TRBD2 (5 bases). Deletions cut 5 bases from V and 2 bases from J, with 13 bases between. Germline values: CDR1 MDHEN, CDR2 SYDVKM. CDR3 length: 14 amino acids. The CDR3 DNA is TGTGCCAGCAGTATTAGCGAACGAGCCTACGAGCAGTACTTC. It specifies CASSISERAYEQYF.